This T cell receptor (beta chain) emerged from a study of memory CD4+ T cells and cytomegalovirus serostatus (dated by TCRdb to about 2019). With regard to the full study: The 35 or so healthy Belgian adults in the cohort included 9 who were CMV seropositive and 24 who were CMV seronegative. To replicate a published TCR-based CMV serostatus classifier, the study sequenced CD4+ memory TCRbeta repertoires from a Belgian cohort whose cytomegalovirus serostatus was known.

Notes on this clone: Its antigen specificity is not known. Base qualities were left out, and no much larger clone turns up one base away.

The study at large found these results: Among the 150 to 200 previously reported CMV-associated TCRbeta sequences, 60 to 70 showed up in the CD4+ memory repertoires, with each one found in between one and five individuals. A median bootstrapped AUC of almost 0.96 with a 95% CI of 0.76-1.00 was achieved on the Belgian cohort by the original-framework classifier. Unlike the original study, which covered naive and memory CD4+ and CD8+ populations, the Belgian study sequenced only CD4+CD45RO+ memory cells. Results were interpreted as suggesting that the CMV-associated TCR signature is largely present in the CD4+ memory repertoire. CMV serostatus prediction reached a median bootstrapped AUC of approximately 0.95 with the original framework and just under 0.92 with a US-trained random forest.

Single viable CD3+CD4+CD8-CD45RO+ cells were sorted as memory CD4+ T cells on a FACSAria II. CMV serostatus was assessed using a Roche Elecsys assay, by which serum IgG against CMV pp150, pp28, p38 and p52 was detected. After the samples were thawed, total CD4+ T cells were enriched through positive selection using CD4 magnetic microbeads. The samples came from a different study that was designed specifically to examine the CD4+ T cell memory repertoire. Following standard operating procedures, peripheral blood mononuclear cells were isolated and cryopreserved, while serum was kept at -80 degrees C. The staining relied on CD3-PerCP (BW264/56), CD4-APC (RPA-T4), CD45RO-PE (UCHT1) and CD8-Pacific Orange (3B5) antibodies, and Sytox blue was used to exclude non-viable cells. The Quick-DNA Microprep Kit was used to extract genomic DNA from the sorted cells. TCRbeta DNA was amplified with the immunoSEQ hsTCRbeta kit following the manufacturer's protocol. TCRbeta libraries were sequenced on an Illumina MiSeq instrument. The authors' analysis ran thus. After out-of-frame sequences were removed, 2,204,828 distinct TCRbeta sequences remained, averaging about 67,000 per individual. Each individual was scored using the number of 150 to 200 previously reported CMV-associated TCRbeta sequences that the individual carried and the total number of productive distinct TCRbeta sequences. A beta-binomial model was reimplemented in Python, and scikit-learn random forests with default parameters were trained on US cohort data. On the Belgian cohort, classifier performance was reported as the median AUC, along with percentile confidence intervals, across 10,000 bootstrap iterations. As stored in TCRdb, this immuneACCESS dataset retains in-frame rearrangements with V and J assigned. A fraction of the clones does not appear; measured against another copy, unresolved V genes explain less than half of the discrepancy, and the remainder lacks a known reason. V and J calls and clone size follow that table, whereas D and trimming were derived from the DNA. This sample holds about 56,000 clones; about 70% were observed only once. Around 2.5% of the sample is in the top ten clones.

CDR1 and CDR2, per the germline V gene (reference sequence), are MNHEY and SMNVEV. A distance of 13 bases separates the germline ends of V and J, which lose 4 bases and 3 bases respectively. The CDR3 holds 15 amino acids from the cysteine to the phenylalanine. CDR3 DNA is the only sequence kept; it has 45 bases, read in frame from the first base. This TCR came from an adult in good health and CMV-seropositive. Sequencing used memory CD4+ T cells from blood. Recombination joined TRBV27 with TRBJ1-5, with TRBD1 tentatively as D gene (6 bases match). The DNA is TGTGCCAGCAGTTCGGACAGCGACTACAATCAGCCCCAGCATTTT. Translated, this gives CASSSDSDYNQPQHF.